Listed below are T cell receptor beta chains from one sample, sequenced in a study of OX40 agonist ivuxolimab in advanced cancers. Sequencing used immunoSEQ multiplex PCR; TCRdb keeps in-frame clones, though not all of them. This sample has around 40,000 clones, with less than 90% found just once. Specimen: CD4+ or CD8+ T cells sorted from blood, collected in a trial of the OX40 agonist ivuxolimab. The receptors derive from an adult with an advanced solid tumor such as melanoma, head and neck, liver or kidney cancer. CDR3s include the opening cysteine and the closing phenylalanine or tryptophan. The D gene is left open where the match is weak. Part of the rows lack a size; the others show once, few, many or a class for expanded clones.

>TRBV5-1|TRBJ2-3|-|-
TGCGCCAGCAGCTCCGGATCTTCCCGGGGGACGCAGTATTTT
CASSSGSSRGTQYF
>TRBV6-1|TRBJ1-1|-|-
TGTGCCACTATGGGGACCGGCAAGGTAGGGACTGAAGCTTTCTTT
CATMGTGKVGTEAFF
>TRBV5-8|TRBJ1-1|TRBD1|-
TGTGCCAGCAGCCGACAGGGGCCGATGAACACTGAAGCTTTCTTT
CASSRQGPMNTEAFF
>TRBV10-3|TRBJ1-5|-|-
TGTGCCACGGGAGAGAGTTTATCTCAGCCCCAGCATTTT
CATGESLSQPQHF
>TRBV5-8|TRBJ2-5|TRBD1|-
TGTGCCAGCAGATTACAGGGGACCCAAGAGACCCAGTACTTC
CASRLQGTQETQYF
>TRBV12-1|TRBJ2-7|-|-
TGTGCCAGCAGCTGCAGACTAGCGGGAGGAGGGGAGCAGTACTTC
CASSCRLAGGGEQYF
>TRBV5-1|TRBJ2-7|TRBD2|-
TGCGCCAGCAGCTTGGATGCGGGGGGGTTCTACGAGCAGTACTTC
CASSLDAGGFYEQYF
>TRBV6-1|TRBJ2-7|-|-
TGTGCCAGCAGTGAGCCCGGTGAGCAGTACTTC
CASSEPGEQYF
>TRBV28|TRBJ1-4|-|-
TGTGCCAGCAGTTTGGGGGGAAATAATGAAAAACTGTTTTTT
CASSLGGNNEKLFF
>TRBV4-1|TRBJ2-2|TRBD2|few
TGCGCCAGCAGCCAACCTTTCGGACTAGCGGGAGTTAGTGACACCGGGGAGCTGTTTTTT
CASSQPFGLAGVSDTGELFF
>TRBV6-5|TRBJ2-7|-|-
TGTGCCAGCAGCCCCGCATTGGAGACCGAGCAGTACTTC
CASSPALETEQYF
>TRBV10-2|TRBJ2-1|-|once
TGCGCCAGCCTCGCATACAATGAGCAGTTCTTC
CASLAYNEQFF
>TRBV9|TRBJ2-7|-|-
TGTGCCAGCAGCGTAGGTGTGGGCCTTTCCCCAGGCGAGCAGTACTTC
CASSVGVGLSPGEQYF
>TRBV2|TRBJ2-5|TRBD2|-
TGTGCCAGCATTCGGACTAGCGGGACGGGCCAGTACTTC
CASIRTSGTGQYF
>TRBV5-1|TRBJ2-1|TRBD1|once
TGCGCCAGCAGCTTGGCCCAGGGGGAATACAATGAGCAGTTCTTC
CASSLAQGEYNEQFF
>TRBV29-1|TRBJ2-2|-|-
TGCAGCGTTGGGTGGCCCGCGGGGGAGCTGTTTTTT
CSVGWPAGELFF
>TRBV28|TRBJ2-1|-|-
TGTGCCAGCAGTTTCAGCTCCTACAATGAGCAGTTCTTC
CASSFSSYNEQFF
>TRBV11-2|TRBJ1-5|-|-
TGTGCCAGCAGCTTAGCAGAGAATCAGCCCCAGCATTTT
CASSLAENQPQHF
>TRBV6-1|TRBJ1-1|-|-
TGTGCCAGCAAGCGGGCCAACACTGAAGCTTTCTTT
CASKRANTEAFF
>TRBV28|TRBJ2-6|TRBD1|-
TGTGCCAGCAGGGCGACAGGGAGCATATACTATGGGGCCAACGTCCTGACTTTC
CASRATGSIYYGANVLTF
>TRBV6-5|TRBJ1-6|-|-
TGTGCCAGCAGTGCCAACTATAGACTAAATTCACCCCTCCACTTT
CASSANYRLNSPLHF
>TRBV5-1|TRBJ1-2|-|-
TGCGCCAGCAGCTTGGAAGGACGTGGCTACACCTTC
CASSLEGRGYTF
>TRBV9|TRBJ2-3|TRBD2|-
TGTGCCAGCAGTTCTAGCGGGGACACAGATACGCAGTATTTT
CASSSSGDTDTQYF
>TRBV15|TRBJ1-3|-|-
TGTGCCACCAGCAGAGAGACAGGATTCTCTGGAAACACCATATATTTT
CATSRETGFSGNTIYF
>TRBV28|TRBJ1-5|-|once
TGTGCCAGCAGTCAGGCGGGAAATTGGCAGCCCCAGCATTTT
CASSQAGNWQPQHF
>TRBV4-3|TRBJ1-1|-|-
TGCGCCAGCAGCCAAGATGAGATAAGGGGTGAAGCTTTCTTT
CASSQDEIRGEAFF
>TRBV21-1|TRBJ2-1|-|once
TGTGCCAGCAGCAAAGATAAGGGGGCGTGCTACAATGAGCAGTTCTTC
CASSKDKGACYNEQFF
>TRBV7-3|TRBJ1-3|-|-
TGTGCCAGCAGCGTAAAGGGGCGAGGCGTCGGAAACACCATATATTTT
CASSVKGRGVGNTIYF
>TRBV5-1|TRBJ1-5|TRBD1|-
TGCGCCAGCAGCTTAGGGACAGGGGGCGCGGAACAGCCCCAGCATTTT
CASSLGTGGAEQPQHF
>TRBV4-3|TRBJ2-3|TRBD2|once
TGCGCCAGCAGCCAAGACCCTAAGCTCTCACTAGCGGGAGGAACAGATACGCAGTATTTT
CASSQDPKLSLAGGTDTQYF
>TRBV12-5|TRBJ2-5|-|few
TGTGCTAGTGGTAGCCCATGGTCGGCTGGGTTAGAGACCCAGTACTTC
CASGSPWSAGLETQYF
>TRBV28|TRBJ1-1|TRBD1|-
TGTGCCAGCAGCAGAGGGGGCAGGGGGCGCATAACTGAAGCTTTCTTT
CASSRGGRGRITEAFF
>TRBV4-2|TRBJ1-4|-|-
TGTGCCAGCAGCCAAGGGGAGGGTATGAAAAAACTGTTTTTT
CASSQGEGMKKLFF
>TRBV6-5|TRBJ2-7|-|-
TGTGCCAGCAGTTATATCGGCCTGGGACCCTACGAGCAGTACTTC
CASSYIGLGPYEQYF
>TRBV18|TRBJ1-6|TRBD1|-
TGTGCCAGCTCGGATACAGGGGGCCTGTATAATTCACCCCTCCACTTT
CASSDTGGLYNSPLHF
>TRBV9|TRBJ2-2|TRBD2|-
TGTGCCAGCAGCCTTACAGCGGGAGTGGGGACCGGGGAGCTGTTTTTT
CASSLTAGVGTGELFF
>TRBV5-6|TRBJ2-1|TRBD2|-
TGTGCCAGCAGCCTTATAGGACTAGCTGAGGGCAATGAGCAGTTCTTC
CASSLIGLAEGNEQFF
>TRBV9|TRBJ2-1|-|once
TGTGCCAGCAGCCCTCGCGGGGTCGCGGATTACAATGAGCAGTTCTTC
CASSPRGVADYNEQFF
>TRBV13|TRBJ1-1|-|-
TGTGCCAGCAGCTTAGCCAGCGGACAGACCGTTAACACTGAAGCTTTCTTT
CASSLASGQTVNTEAFF
>TRBV6-6|TRBJ2-2|-|-
TGTGCCAGCAGTTACGACAACTCGAACACCGGGGAGCTGTTTTTT
CASSYDNSNTGELFF
>TRBV5-1|TRBJ2-3|-|-
TGCGCCAGCGCCGGGACGCCATTTTTAAGGGATACGCAGTATTTT
CASAGTPFLRDTQYF
>TRBV7-9|TRBJ1-3|-|-
TGTGCCAGCAGCTTAGAAAGTTTGGGGACTGGAAACACCATATATTTT
CASSLESLGTGNTIYF
>TRBV10-2|TRBJ2-2|-|-
TGCGCCATCAAACGGGACACCAACACCGGGGAGCTGTTTTTT
CAIKRDTNTGELFF
>TRBV28|TRBJ1-2|-|-
TGTGCCAGCACCCCCAGCGGGGCGAACTATGGCTACACCTTC
CASTPSGANYGYTF
>TRBV5-3|TRBJ1-1|-|-
TGTGCCAGAAGCTTGGAGGGAATCCCAGGGGCGAGAACTGAAGCTTTCTTT
CARSLEGIPGARTEAFF
>TRBV4-1|TRBJ1-1|-|once
TGCGCCAGCAGCCAAGTTGCGGATATGAACACTGAAGCTTTCTTT
CASSQVADMNTEAFF
>TRBV5-8|TRBJ1-3|-|-
TGTGCCAGCAGCTTACTAAAACTGAGCTCTGGAAACACCATATATTTT
CASSLLKLSSGNTIYF
>TRBV7-6|TRBJ2-2|-|-
TGTGCCAGCAGCTCTGCGTTGCTCCAGGGGGGCACCGGGGAGCTGTTTTTT
CASSSALLQGGTGELFF
>TRBV6-5|TRBJ2-5|TRBD2|-
TGTGCCAGCAGAGTAGCGGGAGGGCCAGGGGAGACCCAGTACTTC
CASRVAGGPGETQYF
>TRBV2|TRBJ1-1|TRBD1|-
TGTGCCAGCAGATGGACAGGGCAAACTGAAGCTTTCTTT
CASRWTGQTEAFF
>TRBV2|TRBJ2-7|-|once
TGTGCCAGCAAGTTATTGGACGGGAGCTCCGAGCAGTACTTC
CASKLLDGSSEQYF
>TRBV18|TRBJ2-7|-|few
TGTGCCAGCTCACCCCGGTTCGGCTACGAGCAGTACTTC
CASSPRFGYEQYF
>TRBV5-4|TRBJ2-2|-|-
TGTGCCAGCAGCTTTGGATATCGGGGCGGGGAGCTGTTTTTT
CASSFGYRGGELFF
>TRBV11-2|TRBJ1-1|-|-
TGTGCCAGCAGCTTCAGCCTACTCATGAACACTGAAGCTTTCTTT
CASSFSLLMNTEAFF
>TRBV2|TRBJ2-7|TRBD2|-
TGTGCCAGCAGGAGGACTAGCGGCTCCTACGAGCAGTACTTC
CASRRTSGSYEQYF
>TRBV6-5|TRBJ2-7|TRBD1|-
TGTGCCAGCAGTTGGGCCGGGACAGGGCGGAACGAGCAGTACTTC
CASSWAGTGRNEQYF
>TRBV2|TRBJ1-5|-|-
TGTGCCAGCACCTCCCAGGGAACTAGCAATCAGCCCCAGCATTTT
CASTSQGTSNQPQHF